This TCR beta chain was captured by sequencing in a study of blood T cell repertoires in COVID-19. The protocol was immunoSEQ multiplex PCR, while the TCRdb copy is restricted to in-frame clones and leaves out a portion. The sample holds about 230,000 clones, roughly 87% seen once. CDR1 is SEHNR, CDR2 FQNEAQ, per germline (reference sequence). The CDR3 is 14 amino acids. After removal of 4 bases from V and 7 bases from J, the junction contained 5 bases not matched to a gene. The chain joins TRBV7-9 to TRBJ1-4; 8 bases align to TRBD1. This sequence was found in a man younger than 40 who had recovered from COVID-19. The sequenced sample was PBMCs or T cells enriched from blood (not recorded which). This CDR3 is CASSSGTGPEKLFF. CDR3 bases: TGTGCCAGCAGCTCCGGGACAGGTCCTGAAAAACTGTTTTTT.